The entry that follows covers one T cell receptor beta chain sequence. It lacks a known antigen. In total, approximately 690 healthy bone marrow donors made up the cohort. Cohort members were all nominally healthy when sampled, although unrecorded immune exposures were likely present. The donor was CMV seropositive and was included in the group of about 290 seropositive cohort members. Every donor gave a peripheral blood sample, and the peripheral blood mononuclear cells from that sample were used for TCR beta sequencing. The Qiagen DNeasy Blood Extraction Kit was used to extract genomic DNA from the blood cell samples. CDR1 and CDR2 are drawn from the germline V gene (reference sequence): LNHDA, SQIVND. V is cut by 6 bases and J by 5 bases, and the space between the germline ends is 13 bases. The CDR3, cysteine through phenylalanine, is 13 amino acids long. This entry keeps only the CDR3 DNA: 39 bases, framed from base 1.

The library was made by the immunoSEQ multiplex PCR assay. The multiplex PCR relied on a mix of 60 forward primers for TCR Vbeta segments and 13 reverse primers for TCR Jbeta segments. Amplification of the CDR3 region of rearranged TCR beta genes was performed with a multiplex PCR assay on genomic DNA. Amplified TCR beta libraries were sequenced as 87-base-pair reads on the Illumina HiSeq System. As for how the authors treated the data: In a later analysis, roughly 80 million unique TCR beta chains were counted across the approximately 640 repertoires, and roughly 11 million of these chains were shared by at least two donors. Raw reads were error-corrected and collapsed into unique sequences by a nearest-neighbor algorithm in which closely related sequences were merged to remove PCR and sequencing errors. To assign V, D and J gene segments, CDR3 sequences were aligned to IMGT reference sequences. Each retained sequence needed at least a six-nucleotide match to both a V gene segment and a J gene segment. Rearrangements were called productive when the CDR3 lacked stop codons and stayed in frame with V and J; all others were non-productive. CDR3 was defined according to IMGT convention as the region running from the second conserved V-encoded cysteine to the conserved J-encoded phenylalanine. The earlier analysis of more than 450 of the donors excluded sequences that lacked an unambiguous match to a single V gene segment. An earlier analysis of approximately 590 of the donors classified V segments as functional when productive rearrangements were above 56.7% and as segregating when the standard deviation between donors was above 5%. To diagnose cytomegalovirus status from the catalog of TCR beta chain sequences, a statistical classification framework was built. A later analysis assigned V and J genes by comparing TCR nucleotide sequences with IMGT/GENE-DB human TR gene sequences. In a later analysis, CDR3 sequences and most-parsimonious VDJ recombination scenarios were assigned using the TCRdist pipeline. In a later analysis, each TCR beta chain was defined by its CDR3 amino acid sequence together with its V-gene family, and reads without a unique V-gene family were excluded. A later analysis removed 600 or so highly shared, low-generation-probability nucleotide sequences to deal with suspected cross-contamination and a sequencing artifact. In a later analysis, a clonal expansion index was calculated for each public chain from normalized within-repertoire ranks of inferred template counts. A later analysis computed generation probabilities with a VDJ recombination model fitted to out-of-frame rearrangements, and checked the results against IGoR. A later analysis scored TCR-TCR, TCR-HLA and TCR-CMV co-occurrence with hypergeometric tests, applying a repertoire-size bias correction to TCR pairs. In a later analysis, false discovery rates were estimated by permuting HLA or CMV assignments 20 times. In a later analysis, co-occurring TCRs were grouped using DBSCAN, and TCRdist sequence similarity was added for clustering within HLA-allele-positive subsets. For co-occurrence clustering, repertoires with fewer than 30,000 or more than 120,000 public chains were excluded, along with four or five repertoires with anomalous nucleotide sharing. In TCRdb, the immuneACCESS table is reduced to in-frame sequences with V and J assigned. These tables do not hold every clone; where another copy was compared, an unresolved V gene accounts for under half, and the others remain unexplained. V and J calls plus clone size are reproduced from that table; the DNA served to infer D and trimming. The table of this sample itemizes 30,000 to 45,000 clones. The top ten clones comprise more than 8% of the sample.

The data were obtained in a study of cytomegalovirus exposure and HLA in healthy donors (dated by TCRdb to 2017 to 2019). A note on the overall study: According to an earlier analysis of around 600 of the donors, about 179 million T cells yielded approximately 120 million unique TCR beta sequences and approximately 280 Gb of sequence data. In a later genetic analysis, genome-wide SNP genotypes for about three fifths of the roughly 670 donors were used, and that subset was treated as a discovery cohort. The number of typed donors differed by locus: roughly 629-640 for A, B, C, DRB1 and DQB1; some 500 for DQA1; 606 for DPA1; and about 450 for DPB1. Donor age, sex, ethnicity and CMV serostatus were collected together with the repertoire data. Of the 398 genotyped donors, 81% fell in the genetic ancestry cluster associated with self-reported Caucasian donors. Every repertoire in the discovery cohort had been generated on one and the same sequencing platform. To predict cytomegalovirus infection status, the study brought together high-throughput TCR immunosequencing, statistical association of individual TCRs with disease status, and machine learning. The T cell repertoires of 666 subjects were profiled by immunosequencing and related to cytomegalovirus serostatus. Class I and class II HLA loci were covered by the typing at four-digit resolution. Among 300 to 500 genotyped donors of the cohort, an average of roughly 230,000 unique TCR beta nucleotide sequences was sequenced per donor, of which roughly 17% were non-productive. A later analysis re-examined previously published TCR beta repertoires from 600 to 700 donors and added high-resolution HLA genotyping to investigate patterns of TCR occurrence. The study was designed to test whether signatures of past pathogen exposure could be identified by cataloging public T cell receptors. Besides the first cohort of some 670 subjects, a separate validation cohort made up of roughly 120 different subjects was used. Rather than using new phenotypic data, the later analysis identified candidate immune exposures from TCR beta sequences and from how often those sequences occurred across donors. Four or five DR-DQ haplotypes were handled as single units for association and clustering, since linkage in the cohort was strong. Roughly 300 gigabases of sequencing data and around 88 million unique TCR sequences made up an early release that covered fewer than 650 HLA-typed donors. To decide whether each TCR beta V gene segment behaved as functional or pseudogenic, an earlier analysis of fewer than 750 of the donors relied on high-throughput TCR beta sequencing. The research as a whole found: A later genetic analysis associated a missense DCLRE1C variant with V-gene and J-gene trimming of TCR beta chains, and an independent cohort replicated the association. While some public TCRs were present in many individuals, most TCR sequences turned up only very rarely across donors. In vitro tests confirmed that a few of the cytomegalovirus-associated TCR beta chains recognize cytomegalovirus antigens. A further reported finding was that TCR beta sequences accurately predicted the HLA-A and HLA-B alleles for most subjects in the first cohort. A later analysis found that TCR association rates varied across HLA loci, with DRB1 alleles showing the most associated TCRs and HLA-C alleles the fewest. Because the 87-base-pair reads could not distinguish some IMGT-functional V segments, including TRBV6-2 and TRBV6-3, those segments were excluded. In a later genetic analysis, fewer N-insertions in productive TCRs were reported among donors in an Asian-associated ancestry cluster than the roughly 710-donor mean. Cytomegalovirus status was reported to be diagnosed by the classifier with high specificity and sensitivity in both the original and validation cohorts. Roughly uniform sequencing depth across donors was assumed in presence/absence analyses, although this assumption may not hold. A cluster of highly shared sequence variants was judged likely to be a technical artifact of the sequencing pipeline. The study listed 164 TCR beta chains as associated with cytomegalovirus. The cohort was sequenced for TCR beta chains only, and without alpha or paired-chain data the features that could be detected were limited. Strong co-occurrence of HLA alleles, especially DR and DQ, made assigning TCR associations to individual alleles difficult. Immune exposure information for the cohort was limited to CMV serostatus. Because some donors lacked HLA typing at each locus, the association tests relied only on the typed subset. Most CMV-associated TCR beta chains appeared to be HLA-restricted in a later analysis, and the HLA associations seemed to be driven largely by CMV exposure. A later analysis found that HLA-associated TCR beta chains were more clonally expanded and had lower generation probabilities than equally common non-associated chains. In a later analysis, several top co-occurrence clusters were reported to appear linked to parvovirus B19, influenza, CMV and Epstein-Barr virus. Linkage disequilibrium might explain the correlated functional status among segregating V segments, but an unknown experimental factor could not be ruled out. The authors suggested that the approach could potentially be extended to other disease states and immunological phenotypes. An earlier analysis of roughly 570 of the donors showed that most TCR beta V segments appeared in productive rearrangements either about 87% or about 30% of the time, which broadly matched IMGT annotations. A later analysis associated 15,000 to 20,000 TCR beta sequences with specific HLA alleles at a false discovery rate of 0.05. The earlier analysis of some 540 of the donors excluded roughly 17 rarely observed V segments, including chromosome 9 orphons, because counts were too low.

The clonotype comes from a man aged 35 to 55 in good health and CMV-seropositive. The V gene is TRBV19 and the J gene is TRBJ2-5; possibly the D gene is TRBD2, per 6 matching bases. Sequenced material: PBMCs. The DNA is as follows: TGTGCCAGTAGCCTGGGGGGTAGGGAGACCCAGTACTTC. The translation is CASSLGGRETQYF.